The T cell receptor (beta chain) under discussion was sequenced for a study of blood T cells in healthy people across ages. General study findings and limits: With unsorted PBMCs, a conclusive comparison of naive versus antigen-experienced cells was not possible.

Then a second PCR, running about 7 to 11 cycles, was carried out with a sample-barcoded 5' primer and a J-beta primer mix. Each CDR3 protein gets one entry after TCRdb re-called the 5' RACE reads with MiXCR. The sample lists hundreds of thousands of distinct CDR3 sequences; approximately 25% were seen once. Germline V lookup: CDR1 DFQATT, CDR2 SNEGSKA (reference sequence). The CDR3 is 16 amino acids. Points on this clonotype: Its specificity is unknown.

These data also featured in a second study, about T cells of mothers and their children. That investigation notes: Each donor was one of three healthy Caucasian mothers or one of their six children. Barcodes and 2-4 random nucleotides were added by M1S in the second PCR.

The sequence was obtained from a boy younger than 18 in good health. The rearrangement links TRBV20-1 to TRBJ2-5; D might be TRBD1 (7 bases). With the DNA end fitting TRBJ2-1 better, the J assignment may be wrong. The specimen sequenced was blood. Here the CDR3 DNA reads TGCAGTGCTAGAGTTATGCGGGACAGAAGCTTCAATGAGCAGTTCTTC. It yields the protein CSARVMRDRSFNEQFF.